This T cell receptor (beta chain) was documented in a study of CD8 T cells in Susac syndrome. The count of this clonotype is one. With random hexamers, reverse transcription was performed on roughly 0.5 to 1 ug of RNA. TCRdb passed the immunoSEQ multiplex PCR reads through MiXCR, listing each CDR3 protein once. The sample has roughly 120,000 distinct CDR3 sequences, more than 90% seen once. From blood CD8+ and CD4+ T cells, TCR beta sequences were generated. TEMRA cells were enriched by FACS, while CD8+ and CD4+ T cells were obtained through a negative isolation that was performed magnetically. V dropped 4 bases and J dropped 6 bases, with 13 bases sitting between them. Germline V gives CDR1 DFQATT, CDR2 SNEGSKA (reference sequence). This CDR3 is built from 12 residues.

Sequences were obtained from CD4+ T cells from PBMCs. This chain uses TRBV20-1 with TRBJ2-7; D possibly corresponds to TRBD1 (5 bases). This TCR derives from a human donor in good health. CDR3 DNA: TGCAGTGCTACTCGCCTTCAGGGCGAGCAGTACTTC. The encoded protein is CSATRLQGEQYF.